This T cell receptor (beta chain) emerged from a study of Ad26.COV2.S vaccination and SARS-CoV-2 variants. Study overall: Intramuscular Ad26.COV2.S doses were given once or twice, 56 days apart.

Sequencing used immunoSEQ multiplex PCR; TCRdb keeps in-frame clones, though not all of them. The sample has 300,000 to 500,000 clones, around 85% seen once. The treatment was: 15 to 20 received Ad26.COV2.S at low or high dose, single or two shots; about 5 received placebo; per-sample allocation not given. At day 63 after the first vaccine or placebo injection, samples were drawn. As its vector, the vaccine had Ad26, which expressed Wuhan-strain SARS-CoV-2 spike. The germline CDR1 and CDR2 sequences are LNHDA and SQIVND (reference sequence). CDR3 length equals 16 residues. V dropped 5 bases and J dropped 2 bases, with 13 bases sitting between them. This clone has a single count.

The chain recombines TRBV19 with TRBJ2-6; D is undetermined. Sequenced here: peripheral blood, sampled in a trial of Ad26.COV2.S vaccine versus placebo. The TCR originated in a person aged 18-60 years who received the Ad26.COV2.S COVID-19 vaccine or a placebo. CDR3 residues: CASSGITKAGANVLTF. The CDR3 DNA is TGTGCCAGTAGTGGGATTACCAAGGCTGGGGCCAACGTCCTGACTTTC.